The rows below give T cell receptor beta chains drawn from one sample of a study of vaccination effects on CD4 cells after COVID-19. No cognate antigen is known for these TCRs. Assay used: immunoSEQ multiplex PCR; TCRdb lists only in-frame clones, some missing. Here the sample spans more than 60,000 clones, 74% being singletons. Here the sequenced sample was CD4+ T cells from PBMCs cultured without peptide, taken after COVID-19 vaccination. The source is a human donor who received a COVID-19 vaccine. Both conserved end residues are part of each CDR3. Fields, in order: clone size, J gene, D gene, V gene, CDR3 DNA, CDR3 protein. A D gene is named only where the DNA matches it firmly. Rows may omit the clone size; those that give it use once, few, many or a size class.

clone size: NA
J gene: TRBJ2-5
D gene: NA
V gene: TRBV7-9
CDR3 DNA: TGTGCCAGCAGCTCTACAGGGACCCAAGAGACCCAGTACTTC
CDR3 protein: CASSSTGTQETQYF

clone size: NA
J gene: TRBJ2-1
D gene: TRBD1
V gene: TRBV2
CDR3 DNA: TGTGCCAGCAGTGAGGGTCGCTGGGGACAGGGTATAGATGAGCAGTTCTTC
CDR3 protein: CASSEGRWGQGIDEQFF

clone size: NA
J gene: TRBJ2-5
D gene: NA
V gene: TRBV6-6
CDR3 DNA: TGTGCCAGCAGTACCAATAGGGAGACCCAGTACTTC
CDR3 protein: CASSTNRETQYF

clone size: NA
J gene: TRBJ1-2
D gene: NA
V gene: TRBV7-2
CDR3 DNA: TGTGCCAGCAGCTTGATTGGGGTTGGCTACACCTTC
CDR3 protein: CASSLIGVGYTF

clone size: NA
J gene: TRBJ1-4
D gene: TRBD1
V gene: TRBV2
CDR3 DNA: TGTGCCAGCAGTGAAATACAGGGGGGTGAAAAACTGTTTTTT
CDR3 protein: CASSEIQGGEKLFF

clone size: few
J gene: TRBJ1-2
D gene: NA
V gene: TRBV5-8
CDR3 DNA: TGTGCCAGCAGCTTCGGACAGATCCAGAACTATGGCTACACCTTC
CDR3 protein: CASSFGQIQNYGYTF

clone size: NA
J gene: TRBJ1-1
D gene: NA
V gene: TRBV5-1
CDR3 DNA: TGCGCCAGCAGCTTGGACGGGGTGGGGACTGAAGCTTTCTTT
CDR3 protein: CASSLDGVGTEAFF

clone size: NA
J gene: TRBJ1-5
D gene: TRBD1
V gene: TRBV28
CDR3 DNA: TGTGCCAGCATTACAGGGGTAAATCAGCCCCAGCATTTT
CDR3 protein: CASITGVNQPQHF

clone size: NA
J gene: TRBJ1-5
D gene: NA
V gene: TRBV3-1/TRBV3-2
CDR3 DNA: TGTGCCAGCAGCCATGAGCATCAGCCCCAGCATTTT
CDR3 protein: CASSHEHQPQHF

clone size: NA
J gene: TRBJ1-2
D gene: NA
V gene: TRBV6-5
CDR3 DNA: TGTGCCAGCAGTTACATGGGGCCCCCCTATGGCTACACCTTC
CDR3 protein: CASSYMGPPYGYTF

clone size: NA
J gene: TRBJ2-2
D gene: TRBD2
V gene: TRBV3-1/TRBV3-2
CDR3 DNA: TGTGCCAGCAGCCAAGAATACGGGACTAGCCCCGGGGAGCTGTTTTTT
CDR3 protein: CASSQEYGTSPGELFF

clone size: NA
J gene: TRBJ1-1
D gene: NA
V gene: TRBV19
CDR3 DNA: TGTGCCAGTAGCTACCGGGGACCGATGAACACTGAAGCTTTCTTT
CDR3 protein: CASSYRGPMNTEAFF

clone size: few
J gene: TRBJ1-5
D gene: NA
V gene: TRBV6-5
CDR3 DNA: TGTGCCAGCAGTTCCGGGACGACGGGTTATCAGCCCCAGCATTTT
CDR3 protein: CASSSGTTGYQPQHF

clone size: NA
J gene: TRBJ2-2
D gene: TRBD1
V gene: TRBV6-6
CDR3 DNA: TGTGCCAGCAGCCTTCGGACAGGGGGCACCGGGGAGCTGTTTTTT
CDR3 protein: CASSLRTGGTGELFF

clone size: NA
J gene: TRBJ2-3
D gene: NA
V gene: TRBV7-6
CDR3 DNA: TGTGCCAGCAGCCCCGGCGGTAGCACAGATACGCAGTATTTT
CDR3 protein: CASSPGGSTDTQYF

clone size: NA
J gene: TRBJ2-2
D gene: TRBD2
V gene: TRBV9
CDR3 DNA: TGTGCCAGCAGCACAACTAGCGGGGGGAACACCGGGGAGCTGTTTTTT
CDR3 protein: CASSTTSGGNTGELFF

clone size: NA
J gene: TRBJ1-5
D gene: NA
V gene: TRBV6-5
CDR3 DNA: TGTGCCAGCGTCAATTTTGTGGGTAGCAATCAGCCCCAGCATTTT
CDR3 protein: CASVNFVGSNQPQHF

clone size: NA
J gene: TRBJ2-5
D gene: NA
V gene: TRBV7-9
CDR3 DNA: TGTGCCAGCAGCAGTTTAAGAGGATTAAACCAAGAGACCCAGTACTTC
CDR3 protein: CASSSLRGLNQETQYF

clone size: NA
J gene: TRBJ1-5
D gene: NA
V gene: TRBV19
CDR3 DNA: TGTGCCAGTAGTCAATCGGGGGTTCAGCCCCAGCATTTT
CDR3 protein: CASSQSGVQPQHF

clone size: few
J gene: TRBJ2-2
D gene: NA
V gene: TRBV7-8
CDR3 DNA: TGTGCCAGCAGCCCCAGAGTAGGTTCGAACACCGGGGAGCTGTTTTTT
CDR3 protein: CASSPRVGSNTGELFF

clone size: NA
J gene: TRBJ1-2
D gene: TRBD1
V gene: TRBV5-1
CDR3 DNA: TGCGCCAGCAGCTTGGGACAGGGAAGTAACTATGGCTACACCTTC
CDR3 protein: CASSLGQGSNYGYTF

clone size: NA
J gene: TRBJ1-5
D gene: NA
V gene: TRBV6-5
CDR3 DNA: TGTGCCAGCACCCAGGGAAGTTTGAGCAATCAGCCCCAGCATTTT
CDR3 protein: CASTQGSLSNQPQHF

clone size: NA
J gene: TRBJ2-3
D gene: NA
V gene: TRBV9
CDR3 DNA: TGTGCCAGCAGCGACCCAGGGGATACGCAGTATTTT
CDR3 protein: CASSDPGDTQYF

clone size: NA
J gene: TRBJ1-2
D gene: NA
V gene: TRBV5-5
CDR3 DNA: TGTGCCAGCAGCTTGTGGACGAATGGCTACACCTTC
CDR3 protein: CASSLWTNGYTF

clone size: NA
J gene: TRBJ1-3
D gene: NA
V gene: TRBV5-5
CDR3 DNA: TGTGCCAGCAGCTTGGCTGTAGGAAGAGGGTCCGGAAACACCATATATTTT
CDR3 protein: CASSLAVGRGSGNTIYF

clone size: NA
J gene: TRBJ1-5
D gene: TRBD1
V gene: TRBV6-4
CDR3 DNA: TGTGCCAGCAGTCAGACAGGGAATAGCAATCAGCCCCAGCATTTT
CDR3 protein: CASSQTGNSNQPQHF

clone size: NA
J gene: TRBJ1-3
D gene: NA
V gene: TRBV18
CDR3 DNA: TGTGCCAGCTCACCACCAGGAGGGAACTCTGGAAACACCATATATTTT
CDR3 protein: CASSPPGGNSGNTIYF

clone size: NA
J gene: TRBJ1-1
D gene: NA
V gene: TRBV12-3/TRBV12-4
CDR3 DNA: TGTGCCAGCAGTTGGGCCCAATACACTGAAGCTTTCTTT
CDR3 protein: CASSWAQYTEAFF

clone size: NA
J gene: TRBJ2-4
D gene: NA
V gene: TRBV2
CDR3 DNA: TGTGCCAGCAGTCCTGACCTCAAGCCTAACCCGTACTTC
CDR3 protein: CASSPDLKPNPYF

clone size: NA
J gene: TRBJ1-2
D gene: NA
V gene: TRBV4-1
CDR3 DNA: TGCGCCAGCAGCCAAGATTCCGGTTTCACCTATGGCTACACCTTC
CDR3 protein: CASSQDSGFTYGYTF

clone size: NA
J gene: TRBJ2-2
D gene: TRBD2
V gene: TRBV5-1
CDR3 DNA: TGCGCCAGCAGCTTGTCACTAGCGGGGGGGCCTGCCGGGGAGCTGTTTTTT
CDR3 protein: CASSLSLAGGPAGELFF

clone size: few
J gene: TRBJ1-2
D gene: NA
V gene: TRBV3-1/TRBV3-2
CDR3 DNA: TGTGCCAGCAGCCAAGTCCAGGGGAGCTATGGCTACACCTTC
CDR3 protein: CASSQVQGSYGYTF

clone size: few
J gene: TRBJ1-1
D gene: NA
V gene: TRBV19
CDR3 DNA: TGTGCCAGTAGTTTCCTGGGACCACGGTTGGCTGAAGCTTTCTTT
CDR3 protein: CASSFLGPRLAEAFF

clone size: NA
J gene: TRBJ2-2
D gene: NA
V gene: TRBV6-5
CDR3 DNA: TGTGCCAGCAAGGGGAACAGAAACACCGGGGAGCTGTTTTTT
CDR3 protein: CASKGNRNTGELFF

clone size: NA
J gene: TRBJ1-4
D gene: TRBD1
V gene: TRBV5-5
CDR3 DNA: TGTGCCAGCAGCTTGGAACAGGGGGATCGGGAAAAACTGTTTTTT
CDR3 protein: CASSLEQGDREKLFF

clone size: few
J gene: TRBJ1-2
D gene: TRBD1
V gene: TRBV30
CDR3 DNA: TGTGCCTGGAGTATTGTAGCAGGGGGCGGCGGCTACACCTTC
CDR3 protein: CAWSIVAGGGGYTF

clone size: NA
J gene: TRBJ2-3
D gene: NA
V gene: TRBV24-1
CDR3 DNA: TGTGCCACCAGTGAGTCCCGAGGGGCCCCAGATACGCAGTATTTT
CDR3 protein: CATSESRGAPDTQYF

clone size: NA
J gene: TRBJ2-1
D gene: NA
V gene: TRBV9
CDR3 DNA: TGTGCCAGCAGCGCACTCGGGGGGCTCTACAATGAGCAGTTCTTC
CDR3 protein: CASSALGGLYNEQFF

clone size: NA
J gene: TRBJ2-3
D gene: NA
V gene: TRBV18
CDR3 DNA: TGTGCCAGCTGCAAAAGCACAGATACGCAGTATTTT
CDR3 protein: CASCKSTDTQYF

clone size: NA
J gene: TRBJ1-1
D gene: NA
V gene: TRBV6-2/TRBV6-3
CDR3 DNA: TGTGCCAGCAGTAGACGGGTAGAGACTGAAGCTTTCTTT
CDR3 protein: CASSRRVETEAFF

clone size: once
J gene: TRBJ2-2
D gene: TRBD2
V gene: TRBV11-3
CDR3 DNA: TGTGCCAGCAGCTTGGGAGGGATTGACACCGGGGAGCTGTTTTTT
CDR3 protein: CASSLGGIDTGELFF

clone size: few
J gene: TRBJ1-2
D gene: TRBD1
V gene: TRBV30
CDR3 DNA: TGTGCCTGGAGTGTAGGACAGGGAAACGGCTACACCTTC
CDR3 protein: CAWSVGQGNGYTF

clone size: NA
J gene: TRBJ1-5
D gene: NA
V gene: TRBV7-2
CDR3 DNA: TGTGCCAGCAGCTTAGGGGCCCCCGGGGATCAGCCCCAGCATTTT
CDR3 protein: CASSLGAPGDQPQHF

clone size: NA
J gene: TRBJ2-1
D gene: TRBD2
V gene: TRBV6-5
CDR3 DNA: TGTGCCAGTCTGGGCGGGGGGAGAGCATCGTTCTTC
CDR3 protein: CASLGGGRASFF

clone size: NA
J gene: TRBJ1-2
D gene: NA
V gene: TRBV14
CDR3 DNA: TGTGCCAGCAGCCAAGGCGGCTATGGCTACACCTTC
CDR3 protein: CASSQGGYGYTF

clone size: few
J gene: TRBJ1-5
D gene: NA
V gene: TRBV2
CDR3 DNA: TGTGCCAGCAGTGAAGTAACCGGGGGAAGCAATCAGCCCCAGCATTTT
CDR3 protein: CASSEVTGGSNQPQHF

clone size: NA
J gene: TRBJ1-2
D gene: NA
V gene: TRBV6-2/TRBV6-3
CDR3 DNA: TGTGCCAGCAGTTACATCGGGAAGGGCGGTGGCTACACCTTC
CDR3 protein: CASSYIGKGGGYTF

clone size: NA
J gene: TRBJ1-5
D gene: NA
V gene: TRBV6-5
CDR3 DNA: TGTGCCAGCAGAAGGGATCCCAATCAGCCCCAGCATTTT
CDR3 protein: CASRRDPNQPQHF

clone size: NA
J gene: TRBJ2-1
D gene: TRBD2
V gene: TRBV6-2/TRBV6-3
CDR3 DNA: TGTGCCAGCAGTTACGGGACTAGCGGGGGGCCCTACAATGAGCAGTTCTTC
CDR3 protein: CASSYGTSGGPYNEQFF

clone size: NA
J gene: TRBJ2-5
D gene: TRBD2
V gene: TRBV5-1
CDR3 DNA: TGCGCCAGCAGGTGGAGCGGGGAAGAGACCCAGTACTTC
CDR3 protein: CASRWSGEETQYF

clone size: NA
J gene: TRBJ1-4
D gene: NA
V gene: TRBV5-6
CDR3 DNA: TGTGCCAGCAGCTTGGTTAGGGGACACCCTGTTTCAACTAATGAAAAACTGTTTTTT
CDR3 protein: CASSLVRGHPVSTNEKLFF

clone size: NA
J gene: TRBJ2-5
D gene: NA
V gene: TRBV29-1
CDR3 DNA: TGCAGCCTAAGGACTGCCCCCGAAGCCCAGTACTTC
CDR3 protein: CSLRTAPEAQYF

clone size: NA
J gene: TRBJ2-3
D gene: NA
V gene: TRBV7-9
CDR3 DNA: TGTGCCAGCAGCTTTAAGACAGGACGGGTTGCTAGCACAGATACGCAGTATTTT
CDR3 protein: CASSFKTGRVASTDTQYF

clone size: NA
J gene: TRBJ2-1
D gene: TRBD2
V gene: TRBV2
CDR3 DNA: TGTGCCAGCCGCAGTAGGCGGGGGGCCATCAATGAGCAGTTCTTC
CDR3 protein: CASRSRRGAINEQFF

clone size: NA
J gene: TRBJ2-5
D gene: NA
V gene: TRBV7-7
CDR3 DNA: TGTGCCAGCAGCTTTCCGGGAGCGGGCCAAGAGACCCAGTACTTC
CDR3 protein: CASSFPGAGQETQYF

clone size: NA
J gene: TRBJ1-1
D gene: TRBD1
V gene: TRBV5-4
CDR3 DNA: TGTGCCAGCAGCACGGGACAGCAAGCTTTCTTT
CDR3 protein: CASSTGQQAFF

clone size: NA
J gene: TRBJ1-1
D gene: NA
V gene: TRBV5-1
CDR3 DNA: TGCGCCAGCAGCCAGGGAAGCTCCGGCGCAGAAGCTTTCTTT
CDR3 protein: CASSQGSSGAEAFF